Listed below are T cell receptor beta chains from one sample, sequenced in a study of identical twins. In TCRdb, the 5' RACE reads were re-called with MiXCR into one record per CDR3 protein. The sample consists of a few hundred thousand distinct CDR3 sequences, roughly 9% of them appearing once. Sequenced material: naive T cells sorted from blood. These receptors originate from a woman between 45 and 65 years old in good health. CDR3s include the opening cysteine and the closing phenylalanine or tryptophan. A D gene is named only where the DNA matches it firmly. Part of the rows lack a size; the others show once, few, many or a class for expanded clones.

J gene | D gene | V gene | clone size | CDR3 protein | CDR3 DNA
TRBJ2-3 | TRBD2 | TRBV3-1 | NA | CASSPPGGVMDTQYF | TGTGCCAGCAGCCCCCCCGGGGGGGTGATGGATACGCAGTATTTT
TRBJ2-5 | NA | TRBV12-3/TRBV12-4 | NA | CASRLGAAPAETQYF | TGTGCCAGCAGGCTGGGAGCGGCGCCAGCAGAGACCCAGTACTTC
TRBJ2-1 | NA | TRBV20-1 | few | CSARDGYRTSNFYEQFF | TGCAGTGCTAGAGATGGGTACCGGACATCAAATTTCTATGAGCAGTTCTTC
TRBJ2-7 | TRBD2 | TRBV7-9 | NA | CASSPRTSNHEQYF | TGTGCCAGCAGCCCCCGGACTAGTAACCACGAGCAGTACTTC
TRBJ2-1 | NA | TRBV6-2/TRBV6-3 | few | CASSKLTGPYNEQFF | TGTGCCAGCAGTAAACTTACCGGGCCATACAATGAGCAGTTCTTC
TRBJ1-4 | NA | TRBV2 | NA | CASGPDGRKLFF | TGTGCAAGCGGGCCGGACGGGCGGAAACTGTTTTTT
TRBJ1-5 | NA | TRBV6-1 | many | CASSGGISNQPQHF | TGTGCCAGCAGTGGGGGGATTTCGAATCAGCCCCAGCATTTT
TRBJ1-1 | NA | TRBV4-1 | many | CASSGLLLNTEAFF | TGCGCCAGCAGCGGACTACTCCTGAACACTGAAGCTTTCTTT
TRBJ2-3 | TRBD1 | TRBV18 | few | CASSLGTAGGDTQYF | TGTGCCAGCTCACTCGGGACAGCAGGGGGAGATACGCAGTATTTT
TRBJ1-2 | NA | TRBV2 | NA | CASSENAGGYTF | TGTGCCAGCAGTGAAAACGCCGGGGGCTACACCTTC
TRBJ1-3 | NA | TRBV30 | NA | CAWRTDRSGNTIYF | TGTGCCTGGAGAACCGACCGCTCTGGAAACACCATATATTTT
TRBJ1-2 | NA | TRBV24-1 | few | CATSDAPSAGYGYTF | TGTGCCACCAGTGATGCCCCTTCGGCGGGCTATGGCTACACCTTC
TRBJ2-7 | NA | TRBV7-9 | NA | CASSFGPGSYEQYF | TGTGCCAGCAGCTTTGGCCCCGGCTCCTACGAGCAGTACTTC
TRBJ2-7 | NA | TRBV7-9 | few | CASSPSSEQYF | TGTGCCAGCAGCCCTAGCTCCGAGCAGTACTTC
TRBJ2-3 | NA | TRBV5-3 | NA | CARSSSISYSTDTQYF | TGTGCCAGAAGCTCTTCGATTTCGTATAGCACAGATACGCAGTATTTT
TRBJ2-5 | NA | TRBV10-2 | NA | CASSESGYKETQYF | TGCGCCAGCAGTGAATCCGGGTACAAAGAGACCCAGTACTTC
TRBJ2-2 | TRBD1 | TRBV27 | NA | CASSSQGAYTGELFF | TGTGCCAGCAGTTCACAGGGGGCGTACACCGGGGAGCTGTTTTTT
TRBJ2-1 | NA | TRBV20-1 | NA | CSARGRDSIRNEQFF | TGCAGTGCTAGAGGGCGGGACTCCATCCGGAATGAGCAGTTCTTC
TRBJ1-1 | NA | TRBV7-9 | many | CASSHKGNTEAFF | TGTGCCAGCAGCCACAAGGGGAACACTGAAGCTTTCTTT
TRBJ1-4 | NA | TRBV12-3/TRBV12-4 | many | CASSLSGRPGSEKLFF | TGTGCCAGCAGTTTGAGTGGCCGCCCCGGGAGTGAAAAACTGTTTTTT
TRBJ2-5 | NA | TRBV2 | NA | CASSTLAPTWTQYF | TGTGCCAGCAGTACACTTGCACCCACGTGGACCCAGTACTTC
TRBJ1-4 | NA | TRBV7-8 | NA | CASSSSPFATNEKLFF | TGTGCCAGCAGCTCCTCCCCGTTTGCAACTAATGAAAAACTGTTTTTT
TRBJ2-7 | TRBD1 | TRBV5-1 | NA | CASSSNRQGGEQYF | TGCGCCAGCAGCTCAAACAGACAGGGCGGCGAGCAGTACTTC
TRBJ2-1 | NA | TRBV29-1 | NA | CSVYTAINNEQFF | TGCAGCGTTTACACAGCGATAAACAATGAGCAGTTCTTC
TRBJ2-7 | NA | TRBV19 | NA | CASSIDPYSYEQYF | TGTGCCAGTAGTATTGATCCATATTCCTACGAGCAGTACTTC
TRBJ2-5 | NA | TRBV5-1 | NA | CASSFGRSQETQYF | TGCGCCAGCAGCTTTGGGCGCAGTCAAGAGACCCAGTACTTC
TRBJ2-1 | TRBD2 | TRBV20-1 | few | CSARGELAGGEQFF | TGCAGTGCTAGAGGTGAACTAGCGGGAGGTGAGCAGTTCTTC
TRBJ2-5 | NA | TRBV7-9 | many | CASSLFGNQETQYF | TGTGCCAGCAGCTTATTCGGAAACCAAGAGACCCAGTACTTC
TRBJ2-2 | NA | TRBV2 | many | CASRARLFTGELFF | TGTGCCAGCAGAGCTAGACTCTTCACCGGGGAGCTGTTTTTT
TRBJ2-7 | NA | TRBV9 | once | CASSVAAGNYEQYF | TGTGCCAGCAGCGTAGCGGCGGGGAACTACGAGCAGTACTTC
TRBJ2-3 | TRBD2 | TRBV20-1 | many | CSAGASGDTQYF | TGCAGCGCCGGGGCTAGCGGAGATACGCAGTATTTT
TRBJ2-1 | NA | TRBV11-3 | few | CASTLAWGTYNEQFF | TGTGCCAGCACTCTGGCATGGGGGACCTACAATGAGCAGTTCTTC
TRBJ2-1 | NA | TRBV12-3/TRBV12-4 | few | CASSFGARRGEQFF | TGTGCCAGCAGTTTCGGAGCCCGAAGGGGAGAGCAGTTCTTC
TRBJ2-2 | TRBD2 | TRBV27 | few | CASTILAGGLNTGELFF | TGTGCCAGTACGATTTTGGCGGGAGGGCTGAACACCGGGGAGCTGTTTTTT
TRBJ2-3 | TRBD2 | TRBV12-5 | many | CASGSTGTSSDTQYF | TGTGCTAGTGGTTCGACCGGGACTAGCTCGGATACGCAGTATTTT
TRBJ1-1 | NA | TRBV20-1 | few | CSARVGFTEAFF | TGCAGTGCTAGAGTGGGGTTCACTGAAGCTTTCTTT
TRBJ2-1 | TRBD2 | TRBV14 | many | CASSVVAGGYNYEQFF | TGTGCCAGCAGCGTCGTAGCGGGAGGGTACAACTATGAGCAGTTCTTC
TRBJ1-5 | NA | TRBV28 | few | CASSFAKQPQHF | TGTGCCAGCAGTTTTGCGAAGCAGCCCCAGCATTTT
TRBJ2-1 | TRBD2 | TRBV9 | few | CASSLEGTKTAQSSYNEQFF | TGTGCCAGCAGCCTCGAAGGGACTAAGACCGCACAAAGCTCCTACAATGAGCAGTTCTTC
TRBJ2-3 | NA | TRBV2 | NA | CASISPMLTDTQYF | TGTGCCAGCATCAGCCCCATGCTTACAGATACGCAGTATTTT
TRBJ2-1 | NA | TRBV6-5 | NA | CASSPQEISYNEQFF | TGTGCCAGCAGTCCCCAGGAAATTTCCTACAATGAGCAGTTCTTC
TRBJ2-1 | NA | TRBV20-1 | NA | CSAPSGTKPYNEQFF | TGCAGTGCCCCTTCCGGGACGAAGCCCTACAATGAGCAGTTCTTC
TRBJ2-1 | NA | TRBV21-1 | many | CASSKGWLAGGPGNEQFF | TGTGCCAGCAGCAAAGGTTGGCTAGCGGGAGGGCCAGGGAATGAGCAGTTCTTC
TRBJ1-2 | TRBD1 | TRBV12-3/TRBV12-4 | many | CASSPRTGIYGYTF | TGTGCCAGCAGTCCCAGGACAGGGATCTATGGCTACACCTTC
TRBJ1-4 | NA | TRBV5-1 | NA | CASSQQGGNEKLFF | TGCGCCAGCAGCCAACAGGGCGGTAATGAAAAACTGTTTTTT
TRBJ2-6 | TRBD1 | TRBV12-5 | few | CASGLRSPGLTGQGPSGANVLTF | TGTGCTAGTGGTTTGCGATCCCCAGGTCTGACGGGACAGGGACCCTCTGGGGCCAACGTCCTGACTTTC
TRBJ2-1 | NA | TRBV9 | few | CASSVASLAYNEQFF | TGTGCCAGCAGCGTAGCTTCGCTAGCCTACAATGAGCAGTTCTTC
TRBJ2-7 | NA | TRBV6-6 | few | CASSYSHSEPYEQYF | TGTGCCAGCAGTTACTCACACTCGGAACCCTACGAGCAGTACTTC
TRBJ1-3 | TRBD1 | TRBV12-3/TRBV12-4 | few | CASRPTGSSGNTIYF | TGTGCCAGCAGACCGACAGGGAGCTCTGGAAACACCATATATTTT